Shown below are 10 T cell receptor beta chains from a single sample sequenced in a study of shared clonotypes between healthy human individuals. The data were produced by immunoSEQ multiplex PCR, yet TCRdb's version contains in-frame clones alone and is incomplete. The table lists around 2,000,000 clones, roughly 96% of them singletons. Sequencing input: naive CD4+ T cells sorted from blood. Subset noted: CD45RA+ positively selected. The receptors here all came from a young man in good health.

The rearrangement joins TRBV11-2 to TRBJ1-6; D ambiguous. V lost 5 bases and J lost 10, with 12 bases in between. Germline CDR1 SGHAT, CDR2 FQNNGV. CDR3 size: 13 residues. Written as DNA, the CDR3 is TGTGCCAGCAGCCAAGATCTTGGGTCACCCCTCCACTTT. Encoded protein: CASSQDLGSPLHF.

The rearrangement uses TRBV27 and TRBJ2-3; 7 nucleotides agree with TRBD1. Trimming cost V 6 bases and J 2 bases; bases outside gene matches: 14. CDR1 is MNHEY, CDR2 SMNVEV, per germline (reference sequence). This CDR3 spans 17 amino acids. This chain's CDR3 is CASSLYPGTAYTDTQYF. The DNA for the CDR3 is TGTGCCAGCAGCCTTTATCCTGGGACAGCCTACACAGATACGCAGTATTTT.

The chain combines TRBV30 with TRBJ1-3; unclear D gene. The CDR3 covers 17 residues. V dropped 3 bases and J dropped 4 bases, with 22 bases sitting between them. Looked up from germline, CDR1 is GTSNPN and CDR2 is SVGIG (reference sequence). CDR3 sequence reads: CAWSNLPRGNGGNTIYF. The CDR3, as DNA: TGTGCCTGGAGCAACCTTCCGCGGGGAAACGGAGGAAACACCATATATTTT. Combining the CDR3 with reference TRBV30 and TRBJ1-3 gives the whole variable domain SQTIHQWPATLVQPVGSPLSLECTVEGTSNPNLYWYRQAAGRGLQLLFYSVGIGQISSEVPQNLSASRPQDRQFILSSKKLLLSDSGFYLCAWSNLPRGNGGNTIYFGEGSWLTVV.

This clone has only one observation. V gene TRBV18 combines with J gene TRBJ2-3; no firm D call. The CDR3 sequence is 13 residues long. Per the germline V gene, CDR1 is KGHSH and CDR2 is LQKENI. Trimming took 5 bases from V and 2 from J, leaving 8 bases between them. The CDR3 nucleotides are TGTGCCAGCTCAAGCCACCACACAGATACGCAGTATTTT. It specifies CASSSHHTDTQYF.

This clone has only one observation. Other DNA sequences in this sample translate to the same CDR3. CDR3 in DNA: TGTGCCAGCAGTGGGGGTGCAAATCAGCCCCAGCATTTT. Translating gives CASSGGANQPQHF. The chain has TRBV2 and TRBJ1-5; no firm D call. This CDR3 has 13 residues. V was clipped by 4 bases and J by 4 bases, with 8 bases between them. Germline loops: CDR1 SNHLY, CDR2 FYNNEI.

As for this clone: This may stem from a read error, because a much larger clone lies one nucleotide away. The same CDR3 is also encoded by other DNA sequences in this sample. CDR3 sequence reads: CASSLGGQETQYF. Written as DNA, the CDR3 is TGCGCCAGCAGCTTGGGTGGCCAAGAGACCCAGTACTTC. The V gene is TRBV5-1, the J gene TRBJ2-5; D gene ambiguous. There are 13 residues in the CDR3. V lost 0 bases, J lost 1 base, and 4 bases lay in between. Germline assignment: CDR1 SGHRS and CDR2 YFSETQ.

The chain uses TRBV28 and TRBJ1-3, with D tentatively TRBD1 (5 bases). The ends were cut back, 3 bases at V and 7 bases at J, with 16 bases in the middle. This CDR3 is 15 amino acids long. Looked up from germline, CDR1 is MDHEN and CDR2 is SYDVKM. Written as DNA, the CDR3 is TGTGCCAGCAGTTTCCTGCCAGGGTACAGGAACACCATATATTTT. Translated: CASSFLPGYRNTIYF.

The rearrangement joins TRBV2 to TRBJ1-5; D call uncertain. The CDR3 length is 15 residues. Germline loops: CDR1 SNHLY, CDR2 FYNNEI. The V end was cut by 6 bases, the J end by 7 bases, with 19 bases between. CDR3: CASSPLGRVEQPQHF. CDR3 coding DNA: TGTGCCAGCAGCCCCTTGGGGAGAGTAGAACAGCCCCAGCATTTT.

The V call is TRBV30, the J call TRBJ2-7; TRBD2 agrees at 7 bases. The CDR3 loop spans 12 amino acids. Looked up from germline, CDR1 is GTSNPN and CDR2 is SVGIG (reference sequence). The V and J ends lost 3 bases and 4 bases, in that order; junction bases with no gene match: 3. In DNA, the CDR3 is TGTGCCTGGAGCCGGGGGGAGTACGAGCAGTACTTC. Its protein product is CAWSRGEYEQYF. The full variable domain, completed using reference TRBV30 and TRBJ2-7, is SQTIHQWPATLVQPVGSPLSLECTVEGTSNPNLYWYRQAAGRGLQLLFYSVGIGQISSEVPQNLSASRPQDRQFILSSKKLLLSDSGFYLCAWSRGEYEQYFGPGTRLTVT.

This clone was detected a few times. The chain links TRBV10-3 to TRBJ1-1; D call uncertain. CDR1 and CDR2 from the germline V gene are ENHRY and SYGVKD. Trimming took 4 bases from V and 2 from J, leaving 11 bases between them. The CDR3 extends over 14 amino acids. CDR3 DNA sequence: TGTGCCATCAGTGCTAACAGCAAAAACACTGAAGCTTTCTTT. It codes for CAISANSKNTEAFF.